This T cell receptor beta chain emerged from a study of blood T cell repertoires in COVID-19. Looking at the study overall: In each case, the material was cDNA or gDNA derived from T cells, B-cell-depleted T cells, or PBMCs.

The CDR3 is made up of 17 amino acids. Germline V gene sequence: CDR1 SGDLS, CDR2 YYNGEE. Trimming took 3 bases from V and 2 from J, leaving 19 bases between them. Under the authors' procedure: Amplified reference gene primers provided the basis for estimating nucleated cell counts. Only in-frame clones appear in the TCRdb table, and some are missing; sequencing was by immunoSEQ multiplex PCR. V, J and clone size derive from that table, while D and trimming were established from the DNA sequence. The sample includes under 250,000 clones, 89% of them seen just once. Sequences were obtained from peripheral blood. The origin of this receptor is a man in his sixties who had recovered from COVID-19. The V call is TRBV9, the J call TRBJ2-3; no reliable D call. The CDR3 DNA sequence: TGTGCCAGCAGCGGTGCCGTTTTGGCGGCCTACACAGATACGCAGTATTTT. It codes for CASSGAVLAAYTDTQYF.